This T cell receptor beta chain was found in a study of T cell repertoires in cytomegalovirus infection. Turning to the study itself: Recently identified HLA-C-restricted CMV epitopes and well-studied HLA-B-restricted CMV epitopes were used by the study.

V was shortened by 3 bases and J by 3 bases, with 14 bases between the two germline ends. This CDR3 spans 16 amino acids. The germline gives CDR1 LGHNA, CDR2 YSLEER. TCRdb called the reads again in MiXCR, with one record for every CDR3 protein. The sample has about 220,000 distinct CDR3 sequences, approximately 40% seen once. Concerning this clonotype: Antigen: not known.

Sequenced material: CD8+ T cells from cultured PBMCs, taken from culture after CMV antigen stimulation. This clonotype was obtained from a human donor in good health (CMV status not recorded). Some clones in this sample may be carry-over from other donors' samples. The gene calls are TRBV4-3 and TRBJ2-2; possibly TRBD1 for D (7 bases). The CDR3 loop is CASSQRQGLDTGELFF. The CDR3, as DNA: TGCGCCAGCAGCCAGCGACAGGGACTCGACACCGGGGAGCTGTTTTTT.